This T cell receptor (beta chain) is drawn from a study of blood T cells in healthy people across ages. As for the study in general: About one barcoded beta molecule per two T cells was captured by template switching.

PCR was performed a second time for about 7 to 12 cycles using a sample-barcoded 5' primer and a J-beta primer mix. Unique molecular identifiers of 12 random nucleotides labeled each cDNA. TCRdb itself ran the 5' RACE reads through MiXCR, one entry per CDR3 protein. The sample lists about 1.8 million distinct CDR3 sequences, approximately 50% occurring once. The germline gives CDR1 SGHRS, CDR2 YFSETQ. The V gene lost 4 bases and the J gene lost 2 bases, with 5 bases spanning the gap. The CDR3 has 12 amino acids. This clonotype has at least ten counts. Its antigen is still unknown. Overall study results and limits: Roughly linear declines in TCR beta diversity per million T cells occurred with age. Higher diversity, along with more naive CD4+ cells, distinguished long-lived donors from aged donors.

The sample taken for sequencing was blood. This sequence was found in a woman in her forties in good health. The chain couples TRBV5-1 to TRBJ2-3; D is uncertain. CDR3: CASSINTDTQYF. CDR3 bases: TGCGCCAGCAGCATTAACACAGATACGCAGTATTTT.